Listed below are T cell receptor beta chains from one sample, sequenced in a study of shared clonotypes between healthy human individuals. The method was immunoSEQ multiplex PCR; TCRdb's version includes in-frame clones alone and lacks a portion of them. The sample contains more than 2 million clones, roughly 93% of which appear only once. Input material: naive CD8+ T cells from PBMCs. These TCRs come from a man younger than 35 in good health. Some clones in this sample may be carry-over from other donors' samples. Each CDR3 is given with its conserved first and last residue. A D gene is named only where the DNA matches it firmly. A row's size may be missing; if present it is once, few, many or a size class.

. TRBJ2-1 TRBV7-7 TRBD2 TGTGCCAGCAGCCCCCGACTAGCGGGAGGGAACAATGAGCAGTTCTTC CASSPRLAGGNNEQFF
. TRBJ2-7 TRBV13 . TGTGCCAGCAGCATCCCGGGGCAGGGTGGCGAGCAGTACTTC CASSIPGQGGEQYF
. TRBJ2-1 TRBV27 TRBD2 TGTGCCAGCAGTTTATTGGGGAGGGGAGCCTACAATGAGCAGTTCTTC CASSLLGRGAYNEQFF
. TRBJ2-5 TRBV7-9 TRBD1 TGTGCCAGCAGCTTGGAACTACACGACAGGGTATCAGAGACCCAGTACTTC CASSLELHDRVSETQYF
. TRBJ2-7 TRBV27 TRBD2 TGTGCCAGCAGTTTGGGGGTAGGGAGCGGGAGGTTCGAGCAGTACTTC CASSLGVGSGRFEQYF
. TRBJ2-7 TRBV29-1 TRBD2 TGCAGCGCTCTCGGGGCGGGAGGGAGCTCCTACGAGCAGTACTTC CSALGAGGSSYEQYF
. TRBJ2-1 TRBV5-1 TRBD2 TGCGCCAGCAGCTTGGGGCGGGAGGCCCGGAATGAGCAGTTCTTC CASSLGREARNEQFF
. TRBJ2-7 TRBV4-1 TRBD2 TGCGCCAGCAGCGATAGGACTAGCGGGACGGAGCAGTACTTC CASSDRTSGTEQYF
. TRBJ2-3 TRBV7-6 . TGTGCCAGCAGCTCTCTACCTACTGGAATCAGCACAGATACGCAGTATTTT CASSSLPTGISTDTQYF
. TRBJ2-7 TRBV4-3 . TGCGCCAGCAGCCAAGACAACACTAGGATCCACGAGCAGTACTTC CASSQDNTRIHEQYF
. TRBJ1-1 TRBV30 . TGTGCCTGGAAGTGGGGAGCTGAAGCTTTCTTT CAWKWGAEAFF
. TRBJ2-7 TRBV27 . TGTGCCAGCAGTCTAACAGGTCTCCTATACGAGCAGTACTTC CASSLTGLLYEQYF
. TRBJ2-3 TRBV7-2 . TGTGCCAGCAGGGATCGGACAGTTATTACGCAGTATTTT CASRDRTVITQYF
. TRBJ2-1 TRBV7-9 TRBD1 TGTGCCAGCAGCCTCCGACAGGGATCCTACAATGAGCAGTTCTTC CASSLRQGSYNEQFF
. TRBJ2-1 TRBV5-8 . TGTGCCAGCAGCGAGTGGGGGTACAATGAGCAGTTCTTC CASSEWGYNEQFF
. TRBJ1-1 TRBV19 . TGTGCCAGTACGGTGAGGGCTATGAACACTGAAGCTTTCTTT CASTVRAMNTEAFF
. TRBJ2-1 TRBV6-1 TRBD1 TGTGCCAGCAAGGGGGCCGTTTACAATGAGCAGTTCTTC CASKGAVYNEQFF
once TRBJ2-7 TRBV9 TRBD2 TGTGCCAGCAGCCCCGGGGGGGGTCCCTACGAGCAGTACTTC CASSPGGGPYEQYF
. TRBJ2-5 TRBV10-3 . TGTGCCATCAGTGCGACAGGCCACCAAGAGACCCAGTACTTC CAISATGHQETQYF
. TRBJ2-1 TRBV4-3 TRBD2 TGCGCCAGCAGTCCACGGCTAGCGGAGGCCCATGAGCAGTTCTTC CASSPRLAEAHEQFF
. TRBJ2-7 TRBV29-1 TRBD1 TGCAGCGCCCGGACAGGGGGCGAGCAGTACTTC CSARTGGEQYF
few TRBJ1-1 TRBV30 TRBD1 TGTGCCTGGAGTCCCGGGACAGGGGTTAATGAAGCTTTCTTT CAWSPGTGVNEAFF
. TRBJ2-2 TRBV7-3 TRBD2 TGTGCCAGCAGCCCTCGAAGCCCTAGCGGGAGAGGTAACGGGGAGCTGTTTTTT CASSPRSPSGRGNGELFF
. TRBJ2-7 TRBV6-1 TRBD1 TGTGCCAGCAGCGACCCCGGGACAGGGCTTTACGAGCAGTACTTC CASSDPGTGLYEQYF
. TRBJ1-3 TRBV7-6 . TGTGCCAGCAGCTCCACAGGGAGCTCTGGAAACACCATATATTTT CASSSTGSSGNTIYF
. TRBJ1-2 TRBV27 . TGTGCCAGCAGTATCGACCCGGACGGAGACTATGGCTACACCTTC CASSIDPDGDYGYTF
. TRBJ2-3 TRBV10-2 . TGCGCCAGCAGGGGTGGGATGGGCACAGATACGCAGTATTTT CASRGGMGTDTQYF
once TRBJ1-1 TRBV2 TRBD1 TGTGCCATCCTCAGGGGGCCGAACACTGAAGCTTTCTTT CAILRGPNTEAFF
. TRBJ2-5 TRBV28 . TGTGCCAGCAGTTTATTGCGGGACGGGGGGACCCAGTACTTC CASSLLRDGGTQYF
. TRBJ2-7 TRBV13 . TGTGCCAGCAGCTCGAGACAGACCTACGAGCAGTACTTC CASSSRQTYEQYF
. TRBJ1-1 TRBV21-1 . TGTGCCAGCAGCAGAAGACTGCGTCAGAACACTGAAGCTTTCTTT CASSRRLRQNTEAFF
. TRBJ2-7 TRBV5-5 . TGTGCCAGCAGCTTGGACATTATCGACGAGCAGTACTTC CASSLDIIDEQYF
. TRBJ2-7 TRBV5-1 . TGCGCCAGCAGGTCCCCGGGAGCCTACGGCAGCGAGCAGTACTTC CASRSPGAYGSEQYF
. TRBJ2-7 TRBV13 . TGTGCCAGCAGCTTAGGAATGACCTACGAGCAGTACTTC CASSLGMTYEQYF
. TRBJ2-7 TRBV7-9 . TGTGCCAGCAGTCCTGTGATCTACGAGCAGTACTTC CASSPVIYEQYF
. TRBJ2-7 TRBV7-9 . TGTGCCAGCAGCTTAATATTCCACGAGCAGTACTTC CASSLIFHEQYF
. TRBJ2-1 TRBV15 TRBD2 TGTGCCACCAGGACACTAGCGGGAGAGTGGTATGAGCAGTTCTTC CATRTLAGEWYEQFF
. TRBJ1-1 TRBV11-2 TRBD1 TGTGCCAGCAGAGTGACAGGGGGCCTCACTGAAGCTTTCTTT CASRVTGGLTEAFF
. TRBJ1-1 TRBV25-1 . TGTGCCAGCAGTAAGGGATTGTGGACTGAAGCTTTCTTT CASSKGLWTEAFF
. TRBJ1-1 TRBV4-1 . TGCGCCAGCAGCCACCACGTTTTGAACACTGAAGCTTTCTTT CASSHHVLNTEAFF
. TRBJ1-3 TRBV4-1 TRBD1 TGCGCCAGCAGCCAAGTGGGTTTGACAGGGACCTCTGGAAACACCATATATTTT CASSQVGLTGTSGNTIYF
. TRBJ2-7 TRBV30 . TGTGCCTGGCAGCCGGGACTGACCTCCTACGAGCAGTACTTC CAWQPGLTSYEQYF
. TRBJ1-5 TRBV6-1 . TGTGCCAGCAGTGAACTCAGGGTTGGCAATCAGCCCCAGCATTTT CASSELRVGNQPQHF
. TRBJ2-7 TRBV7-9 . TGTGCCAGCAGGTTCGGAGGCGAGACCTACGAGCAGTACTTC CASRFGGETYEQYF
. TRBJ2-3 TRBV28 . TGTGCCAGCAGACCTACAGAGCTCAGCACAGATACGCAGTATTTT CASRPTELSTDTQYF
. TRBJ1-4 TRBV5-8 . TGTGCCAGCAGCCCGACCGGGACACCGAGTCGGGAAAAACTGTTTTTT CASSPTGTPSREKLFF
. TRBJ1-4 TRBV13 . TGTGCCAGCAGCGAACGCGATCCGCTCGGAGGTGAAAAACTGTTTTTT CASSERDPLGGEKLFF
. TRBJ2-7 TRBV5-4 TRBD2 TGTGCCAGCAGCTTGGGAAGCGCAGCGGGGTGGGAGCAGTACTTC CASSLGSAAGWEQYF
. TRBJ2-4 TRBV27 TRBD1 TGTGCCAGCAGTCCTCGAATGACAGGGGGACTTAAAAACATTCAGTACTTC CASSPRMTGGLKNIQYF
. TRBJ1-4 TRBV7-9 TRBD1 TGTGCCAGCAGCTACTTACAGGGGGATCTGGAAAAACTGTTTTTT CASSYLQGDLEKLFF
. TRBJ1-1 TRBV28 . TGTGCCAGCAGGCGGGGTCTCTACACTGAAGCTTTCTTT CASRRGLYTEAFF
. TRBJ2-7 TRBV27 TRBD1 TGTGCCAGCAAACCCAATAGGGACAGGGGCGAGCAGTACTTC CASKPNRDRGEQYF